The 29 T cell receptor beta chains presented below share a single source sample, sequenced in a study of T cell responses to AZD1222 COVID-19 vaccine. Assay used: immunoSEQ multiplex PCR; TCRdb lists only in-frame clones, some missing. The table records about 110,000 clones, 80% to 90% of them present only once. Material: peripheral blood, obtained 28 days after the second AZD1222 dose. All receptors come from an adult who received the AZD1222 COVID-19 vaccine.

This chain connects TRBV19 to TRBJ2-2, with D tentatively TRBD1 (6 bases). Trimming left V 9 bases short and J 4 bases short, with 18 bases between. This CDR3 is 15 amino acids long. Germline values: CDR1 LNHDA, CDR2 SQIVND (reference sequence). CDR3 region: CASKVGTTSTGELFF. The CDR3 coding sequence is TGTGCCAGCAAGGTCGGGACAACTTCCACCGGGGAGCTGTTTTTT. Together with reference TRBV19 and TRBJ2-2, the CDR3 gives the full variable domain: DGGITQSPKYLFRKEGQNVTLSCEQNLNHDAMYWYRQDPGQGLRLIYYSQIVNDFQKGDIAEGYSVSREKKESFPLTVTSAQKNPTAFYLCASKVGTTSTGELFFGEGSRLTVL.

The V call is TRBV7-9, the J call TRBJ1-1, with D perhaps matching TRBD1 (5 bases). Trimming shortened V by 1 base and J by 4 bases, and 13 bases separated the two germline ends. Germline-derived CDR1 and CDR2 are SEHNR and FQNEAQ (reference sequence). This CDR3 is 15 amino acids long. The CDR3 loop reads CASSLGKGWPTEAFF. In nucleotides, the CDR3 is TGTGCCAGCAGCTTAGGGAAGGGGTGGCCCACTGAAGCTTTCTTT.

This sequence joins TRBV7-2 and TRBJ2-7; the D call may be TRBD1 or TRBD2 (5 bases each). This CDR3 has 15 amino acids. The V gene's germline CDR1 is SGHTA and CDR2 FQGNSA. V was trimmed by 5 bases and J by 2 bases, leaving 16 bases between them. The CDR3 region has the DNA TGTGCCAGCAGCGTCACGGGGACGGGGACCTACGAGCAGTACTTC. It yields the protein CASSVTGTGTYEQYF.

This clone was seen a few times. The chain couples TRBV24-1 to TRBJ1-1, with 9 bases that match TRBD1. V dropped 7 bases and J dropped 4; count of bases not matched to a gene: 3. The CDR3 loop spans 13 amino acids. Germline-derived CDR1 and CDR2 are KGHDR and SFDVKD. The CDR3 DNA reads as TGTGCCACCAGCGGACAGGGGAGCACTGAAGCTTTCTTT. It specifies CATSGQGSTEAFF.

The chain has TRBV12-5 and TRBJ1-3, with a possible D match to TRBD1 (6 bases). This CDR3 contains 15 residues. V was shortened by 4 bases and J by 4 bases, with 14 bases between the two germline ends. Germline CDR1 LGHNT, CDR2 FRNRAP. CDR3 sequence (DNA): TGTGCTAGTGGTTGGTCAGGGGCATCGGGAAACACCATATATTTT. Amino acid sequence: CASGWSGASGNTIYF. Variable domain in full (rest from reference TRBV12-5 and TRBJ1-3): DARVTQTPRHKVTEMGQEVTMRCQPILGHNTVFWYRQTMMQGLELLAYFRNRAPLDDSGMPKDRFSAEMPDATLATLKIQPSEPRDSAVYFCASGWSGASGNTIYFGEGSWLTVV.

The J gene is TRBJ2-1, the V gene TRBV12-3 or TRBV12-4, with D unresolved. CDR3 length: 13 residues. V was clipped by 5 bases and J by 4 bases, with 9 bases between them. The CDR3 nucleotides read TGTGCCAGCAGTCCCCAACCTTACAATGAGCAGTTCTTC. It encodes CASSPQPYNEQFF.

This chain joins TRBV2 and TRBJ1-6; D is possibly TRBD1 (5 bases). The V gene's germline CDR1 is SNHLY and CDR2 FYNNEI. The CDR3 loop spans 14 amino acids. V was pared by 7 bases and J by 6 bases, with 13 bases between. CDR3 sequence reads: CASIDGTPNSPLHF. For the CDR3, the DNA is TGTGCCAGCATCGACGGGACCCCTAATTCACCCCTCCACTTT. The entire variable domain, with the rest obtained from reference TRBV2 and TRBJ1-6, is as follows: EPEVTQTPSHQVTQMGQEVILRCVPISNHLYFYWYRQILGQKVEFLVSFYNNEISEKSEIFDDQFSVERPDGSNFTLKIRSTKLEDSAMYFCASIDGTPNSPLHFGNGTRLTVT.

V usage is TRBV7-9 and J usage is TRBJ2-6; no firm D call. The V end was cut by 10 bases, the J end by 0 bases, with 10 bases between. This CDR3 has 14 residues. Per the germline V gene, CDR1 is SEHNR and CDR2 is FQNEAQ (reference sequence). The CDR3: CATRLGSGANVLTF. For the CDR3, the DNA is TGTGCCACCAGGTTAGGCTCTGGGGCCAACGTCCTGACTTTC.

The gene calls are TRBV11-2 and TRBJ2-7; D ambiguous. In germline, CDR1 is SGHAT, CDR2 FQNNGV. This CDR3 contains 13 residues. V lost 3 bases to trimming and J lost 7 bases, with 13 bases between them. This chain's CDR3 is CASSLDFFGEQYF. The CDR3 DNA reads as TGTGCCAGCAGCTTGGATTTTTTCGGGGAGCAGTACTTC.

This clone showed up just once. V gene TRBV7-6 combines with J gene TRBJ2-1; 7 bases match TRBD2. From germline, CDR1 is SGHVS and CDR2 FNYEAQ. V shed 6 bases, J shed 5 bases, and the junction held 10 bases outside the gene matches. The CDR3 covers 15 residues. The CDR3 reads CASRPGVAGHNEQFF. The DNA of the CDR3 is TGTGCCAGCAGACCCGGGGTAGCGGGCCACAATGAGCAGTTCTTC.

This chain joins TRBV27 and TRBJ2-7, with D perhaps TRBD1 or TRBD2 (5 bases each). V was shortened by 7 bases and J by 0 bases, with 13 bases between the two germline ends. The V gene's germline CDR1 is MNHEY and CDR2 SMNVEV (reference sequence). The CDR3 covers 14 residues. CDR3 DNA sequence: TGTGCCAGCACTCCGGGACCGATCTCCTACGAGCAGTACTTC. Protein sequence: CASTPGPISYEQYF.

This chain connects TRBV10-1 to TRBJ1-1, with 11 bases lining up with TRBD1. V lost 6 bases and J lost 7; bases outside the gene matches: 4. Germline values: CDR1 WNHNN, CDR2 SYGVQD (reference sequence). CDR3 size: 13 residues. The CDR3 reads CASRGQGGGEAFF. The CDR3 DNA follows: TGCGCCAGCAGGGGACAGGGGGGTGGTGAAGCTTTCTTT.

The rearrangement uses TRBV6-2 or TRBV6-3 and TRBJ1-2, with 8 bases matching TRBD1. Unmatched junction bases numbered 10, after V lost 4 bases and J lost 6 bases. The CDR3 sequence is 15 residues long. Germline V gives CDR1 MNHEY, CDR2 SVGEGT. CDR3 in DNA: TGTGCCAGCAGTTCTCCGGAGGACAGGGTGAATGGCTACACCTTC. Its translation: CASSSPEDRVNGYTF.

This chain's CDR3 is CAWLRDSYEQYF. DNA for the CDR3: TGTGCCTGGCTAAGGGATTCCTACGAGCAGTACTTC. The chain couples TRBV30 to TRBJ2-7; D is unresolved. The V and J ends lost 5 bases and 1 base respectively, with 9 bases between them. The CDR3 totals 12 residues. Germline assignment: CDR1 GTSNPN and CDR2 SVGIG (reference sequence).

V gene TRBV7-3 combines with J gene TRBJ2-7; D ambiguous. The CDR3 is 15 amino acids. V dropped 1 base and J dropped 0 bases, with 10 bases sitting between them. The germline V gene encodes CDR1 SGHTA and CDR2 FQGTGA. The CDR3 sequence: CASSLNGVRSYEQYF. In DNA form, the CDR3 reads TGTGCCAGCAGCTTAAATGGGGTCCGCTCCTACGAGCAGTACTTC.

The chain links TRBV7-2 to TRBJ1-3; D is undetermined. CDR1 is SGHTA, CDR2 FQGNSA, per germline. The V end lost 5 bases, the J end lost 0 bases, and 17 bases lay between the germline ends. This CDR3 spans 17 amino acids. CDR3 loop: CASSDRAPGASGNTIYF. In DNA form, the CDR3 reads TGTGCCAGCAGCGACCGGGCCCCAGGCGCCTCTGGAAACACCATATATTTT.

The rearrangement links TRBV11-2 to TRBJ2-7; weak D call: TRBD1 (5 bases). This CDR3 has 16 residues. Germline lookup yields CDR1 SGHAT and CDR2 FQNNGV. Trimming took 7 bases from V and 1 from J, leaving 20 bases between them. The CDR3, as DNA: TGTGCCAGCAACTCAAAAGGGAAACAGGCGTCCTACGAGCAGTACTTC. Encoded protein: CASNSKGKQASYEQYF.

The chain combines TRBV15 with TRBJ2-2, with D possibly TRBD1 on 6 matching bases. Germline V CDR1 and CDR2: LNHNV, YYDKDF (reference sequence). V lost 0 bases and J 5 bases, leaving 13 bases between the germline ends. The CDR3 is made up of 16 amino acids. CDR3 nucleotides: TGTGCCACCAGCAGAGAGGGGGCCGGAAGAACCGGGGAGCTGTTTTTT. It yields the protein CATSREGAGRTGELFF. The entire variable domain, with the rest obtained from reference TRBV15 and TRBJ2-2, is as follows: DAMVIQNPRYQVTQFGKPVTLSCSQTLNHNVMYWYQQKSSQAPKLLFHYYDKDFNNEADTPDNFQSRRPNTSFCFLDIRSPGLGDTAMYLCATSREGAGRTGELFFGEGSRLTVL.

V is TRBV30 and J is TRBJ1-2; D possibly corresponds to TRBD1 (6 bases). This CDR3 is 12 amino acids long. The V and J ends lost 3 bases and 8 bases respectively, with 13 bases between them. CDR1 GTSNPN and CDR2 SVGIG come from the germline V gene (reference sequence). CDR3 bases: TGTGCCTGGAGGTGGGGGCGCGGCGGCTACACCTTC. Its protein product is CAWRWGRGGYTF.

This chain links TRBV10-2 with TRBJ2-7, with D possibly being TRBD1 (5 bases). The V gene's germline CDR1 is WSHSY and CDR2 SAAADI. Trimming removed 7 bases from V and 1 base from J, with 8 bases in between. This CDR3 spans 12 amino acids. The CDR3 reads CASTGQSYEQYF. In DNA form, the CDR3 reads TGCGCCAGCACAGGACAATCCTACGAGCAGTACTTC.

This clone appeared once. V gene TRBV28 combines with J gene TRBJ1-1, with unresolved D. In germline, CDR1 is MDHEN, CDR2 SYDVKM. The CDR3 loop spans 13 amino acids. Trimming pared 5 bases from V and 8 bases from J, leaving 15 bases between. This CDR3 reads CASSPRTVREAFF. Written as DNA, the CDR3 is TGTGCCAGCAGTCCCAGGACTGTACGAGAAGCTTTCTTT. Based on the CDR3 plus reference TRBV28 and TRBJ1-1, the full variable domain is DVKVTQSSRYLVKRTGEKVFLECVQDMDHENMFWYRQDPGLGLRLIYFSYDVKMKEKGDIPEGYSVSREKKERFSLILESASTNQTSMYLCASSPRTVREAFFGQGTRLTVV.

The chain combines TRBV25-1 with TRBJ1-4; 8 positions match TRBD1. Germline V gives CDR1 MGHDK, CDR2 SYGVNS. The CDR3 consists of 13 residues. Unmatched junction bases numbered 2, after V lost 7 bases and J lost 4 bases. The CDR3 spells CASKGQVNEKLFF. CDR3 DNA: TGTGCCAGCAAGGGACAGGTTAATGAAAAACTGTTTTTT.

The V call is TRBV27, the J call TRBJ2-1; tentative D call: TRBD2 (5 bases). The CDR3 has 15 residues. The germline V gene has CDR1 MNHEY and CDR2 SMNVEV (reference sequence). V lost 2 bases to trimming and J lost 2 bases, with 10 bases between them. The DNA of the CDR3 is TGTGCCAGCAGTTTAGGAAGAGCGGCCTACAATGAGCAGTTCTTC. Protein product: CASSLGRAAYNEQFF.

This clone was observed once. This rearrangement joins TRBV7-2 to TRBJ2-1; D not certain. The CDR3 totals 13 residues. Germline V CDR1 and CDR2: SGHTA, FQGNSA. The V end lost 1 base, the J end lost 6 bases, and 7 bases lay between the germline ends. This CDR3 reads CASSLGVANEQFF. The CDR3 nucleotides are TGTGCCAGCAGCTTAGGGGTAGCCAATGAGCAGTTCTTC.

The V call is TRBV2, the J call TRBJ2-3; 9 bases agree with TRBD1. This CDR3 is 14 amino acids long. After removal of 8 bases from V and 4 bases from J, the junction contained 7 bases not matched to a gene. The germline CDR1 and CDR2 sequences are SNHLY and FYNNEI. In DNA, the CDR3 is TGTGCCAGCCAGCCAGACAGGGGGTCAGATACGCAGTATTTT. Translation: CASQPDRGSDTQYF. The entire variable domain, with the rest obtained from reference TRBV2 and TRBJ2-3, is as follows: EPEVTQTPSHQVTQMGQEVILRCVPISNHLYFYWYRQILGQKVEFLVSFYNNEISEKSEIFDDQFSVERPDGSNFTLKIRSTKLEDSAMYFCASQPDRGSDTQYFGPGTRLTVL.

This clone was counted only a few times. The gene calls are TRBV5-1 and TRBJ1-5; weak D call: TRBD1 (5 bases). V was trimmed by 0 bases and J by 6 bases, leaving 13 bases between them. This CDR3 is 15 amino acids long. From germline, CDR1 is SGHRS and CDR2 YFSETQ. CDR3 DNA: TGCGCCAGCAGCTTGGGGGACGGGGCCTCTCAGCCCCAGCATTTT. Its translation is CASSLGDGASQPQHF.

J is TRBJ2-3 and V is TRBV4-1; 10 positions match TRBD1. After removal of 0 bases from V and 4 bases from J, the junction contained 7 bases not matched to a gene. This CDR3 has 17 residues. The germline CDR1 and CDR2 sequences are MGHRA and YSYEKL. CDR3 coding DNA: TGCGCCAGCAGCCAAGATGGATCTGGGACAGGGGCAGATACGCAGTATTTT. Protein sequence: CASSQDGSGTGADTQYF.

This sequence joins TRBV10-2 and TRBJ2-6, with D uncertain. V gave up 7 bases and J gave up 0 bases, with 1 base separating them. In germline, CDR1 is WSHSY, CDR2 SAAADI. The CDR3 extends over 12 amino acids. The CDR3 reads CASTSGANVLTF. As DNA, the CDR3 is TGCGCCAGCACCTCTGGGGCCAACGTCCTGACTTTC.

This clone appeared a single time. The junction departs from the called germline gene at one end, perhaps through a read error. The V gene is TRBV2, the J gene TRBJ2-6; D is uncertain. There are 17 residues in the CDR3. Germline values: CDR1 SNHLY, CDR2 FYNNEI. The CDR3 protein is CASRATSTRSEANVLTF. DNA for the CDR3: TGTGCCAGCAGGGCAACTTCTACACGTTCTGAGGCCAACGTCCTGACTTTC.